The rows below give T cell receptor beta chains drawn from one sample of a study of cytomegalovirus exposure and HLA in healthy donors. Assay: immunoSEQ multiplex PCR; the TCRdb copy retains only in-frame clones and omits some. The sample consists of more than 150,000 clones, about three quarters of them appearing once. The material sequenced was PBMCs. The receptors were sampled from a young man in good health and CMV-seronegative. CDR3s include the opening cysteine and the closing phenylalanine or tryptophan.

16,TRBV5-6,CASSLALAGGPTEQYF
14,TRBV9,CASSARTGVGKAFF
15,TRBV7-8,CASSLWQGDNQPQHF
16,TRBV5-1,CASSSGLAVNTGELFF
18,TRBV6-1,CASSATVRRGGRQETQYF
15,TRBV7-2,CASRHSGSTDGEQYF
14,TRBV5-4,CASSSATGDTEAFF
13,TRBV29-1,CSVGGVLNTEAFF
14,TRBV7-2,CASSYDTGRGEYTF
12,TRBV27,CASSPYNQPQHF
15,TRBV11-2,CASSPGQEYRETQYF
15,TRBV7-9,CASSPGQFTNEKLFF
14,TRBV5-1,CASSLGQGPYEQYF
15,TRBV2,CASSATPRGGETQYF
14,TRBV19,CASSISSGEYEQYF
16,TRBV9,CASSLEGTATNEKLFF